The sequence of this T cell receptor beta chain was determined in a study of a mutant IDH1 vaccine in newly diagnosed glioma. Turning to the study itself: Before enrollment, the patients had been treated with radiotherapy alone, temozolomide alone, or both together. Most of them had received both.

Worth noting for this clone: Its antigen is as yet unknown.

TCRdb's copy holds only in-frame clones and misses some; the assay was immunoSEQ multiplex PCR. The repertoire has over 40,000 clones, about 79% of them found once; the top ten carry approximately 6.5%. Time point noted: week 23, last vaccination. One vaccine dose held 300 ug of mutant IDH1 20-mer peptide and came with topical imiquimod. The study enrolled donors with new WHO grade 3 or 4 IDH1-mutant, ATRX-lost astrocytomas. Germline CDR1 and CDR2: SGHVS and FNYEAQ. The CDR3 loop spans 16 amino acids. V dropped 1 base and J dropped 4; count of bases not matched to a gene: 3. This chain joins TRBV7-6 and TRBJ2-2; 10 bases fit TRBD2. The receptor was derived from a woman in her thirties or forties with glioma. Some clones in this sample may be carry-over from other donors' samples. Sequences were derived from PBMCs, sampled from a glioma patient whose treatment included an IDH1 peptide vaccine. CDR3 in DNA: TGTGCCAGCAGCTTAGGAGCGGGAGGGATCACCGGGGAGCTGTTTTTT. Translation: CASSLGAGGITGELFF.